This T cell receptor (beta chain) stems from a study of vaccination and CD4 T cells after COVID-19 (dated by TCRdb to between 2021 and 2022). Regarding the complete study: SARS-CoV-2 positivity had been established in the convalescent patients by nasal swab PCR, and mild disease was recorded in roughly ten of these patients and severe disease in one. The convalescent cohort included six males and four females, with two Hispanic individuals, seven Caucasians, two Asians and one multiracial person. Participants got two doses of the Pfizer-BioNTech BNT162b2 vaccine (n=8) or two doses of the Moderna mRNA-1273 vaccine (n=2). Post-COVID blood samples from convalescent patients were collected a median of roughly 100 days after diagnosis, with a range of about 30 to 170 days. Post-vaccine blood samples were taken a median of approximately 70 days after the second vaccine dose, with a range of roughly 13 to 250 days. Overlapping spike peptide pools from SARS-CoV-2 and from the common cold coronaviruses HCoV-NL63, HCoV-OC43 and HCoV-229E were used as culture stimuli. Control cultures used a CEFX viral epitope pool as positive control, an HIV-1 Nef peptide pool as negative control, or no peptide. In around nine COVID-19 convalescent patients and a handful of infection-naive healthy vaccine recipients, the spike-specific CD4+ TCR repertoire before mRNA vaccination was compared with the repertoire after mRNA vaccination.

V gives up 2 bases and J gives up 3 bases, and the segment between their germline ends measures 13 bases. Including cysteine and phenylalanine, the CDR3 has 16 amino acids. Solely the CDR3 DNA is kept, with 48 bases framed from the first base. In the germline V gene, CDR1 corresponds to ENHRY and CDR2 to SYGVKD. Study-wide conclusions, independent of this receptor: Of the vaccine-specific clones found in convalescent patients, nearly all (304 of 307) were mono-reactive for SARS-CoV-2 spike instead of being cross-reactive with common cold coronaviruses. The study included relatively few convalescent patients and did not analyze early timepoints after natural infection. The median count of SARS-CoV-2-reactive clonotypes went up from 20 to 25 after infection to a few dozen after vaccination, although the change was not significant. In convalescent patients, a median roughly 88% of post-vaccine SARS-CoV-2-reactive clones were detected only after vaccination, suggesting vaccine-specific priming.

As concerns this clonotype: Its antigen remains undetermined. One base away there is no much larger clone; base qualities are not given.

In the paper's terms, the treatment or condition label means: roughly 10-day PBMC culture with coronavirus spike peptide pools or control peptides (ViraFEST assay). The study used the ViraFEST assay, which expanded antigen-specific T cells with peptide pools and then identified expanded clonotypes by TCR sequencing. Positive SARS-CoV-2 PCR tests in the convalescent patients dated from March to December 2020, before Alpha, Beta and Delta variants emerged in the United States. Each well held 2.2 million or so PBMCs cultured with 10 ug/ml peptide pools in IMDM containing approximately 4.8% human AB serum and 9.5 to 10 IU/ml IL-2. On days 3 and 7, half of the culture medium was replaced with fresh IL-2-containing medium. Once the cells had been in culture for around nine days, the EasySep CD4+ T cell isolation kit was used to isolate CD4+ T cells by negative selection. Ficoll-Paque Plus gradient centrifugation was used to isolate PBMCs from whole blood, and the isolated PBMCs were then either used fresh or cryopreserved at -140C. Each culture condition was generally run in triplicate wells.

Libraries were built with PCR. TCR sequencing of DNA from cultured CD4+ T cells used the Oncomine TCR Beta short-read assay at the Johns Hopkins FTIC core. The QIAamp micro DNA kit was used to extract genomic DNA from the cultured CD4+ T cells. Oncomine TCR Beta libraries from cultured CD4+ T cells were pooled using unique dual indexes and sequenced on an Illumina iSeq 100. Turning to the authors' computational methods: Non-productive sequences were removed, and CDR3s not starting with C, not ending with F or W, or shorter than 7 amino acids were discarded. Antigen-specific clonotypes were identified using the MANAFEST web application through comparison of peptide-stimulated wells with reference and other culture wells. An FDR below 0.05, an odds ratio above 5, and a productive frequency above 0.1% in at least two of three replicate wells were required for clones to be considered positive. Clonotypes that were significantly expanded in both SARS-CoV-2 spike wells and at least one common cold coronavirus spike condition were defined as cross-reactive. Using R version 3.6.1, CDR3 homology was evaluated through Levenshtein distances (stringdist) along with unrooted phylogenetic trees (ape). The public reads were reanalyzed by TCRdb: fastp trimming at Q25, MiXCR alignment, in-frame beta chains only. Every CDR3 protein is listed once, alongside the most common genes and DNA of its rows. The V and J calls and clone size are TCRdb's, not the authors'. This sample lists 15,000 to 20,000 distinct CDR3 sequences; 55% were detected once. The ten largest clones represent 9% to 10% of the sample.

What was sequenced was CD4+ T cells from blood, cultured in vitro. The clonotype comes from a human donor who had recovered from COVID-19. The chain was built from TRBV10-3 and TRBJ1-4; too little of a D gene remains to name it. The DNA is TGTGCCATCAGTGAGGGGGTCCCGGGCTCTAATGAAAAACTGTTTTTT. This is translated as CAISEGVPGSNEKLFF.